A single sample gave rise to the 3 T cell receptor beta chains below, sequenced in a study of beta chain features in type 1 diabetes. The study reverse transcribed the entire isolated RNA, so it sequenced expressed TCRB transcripts. Profiling relied on immunoSEQ multiplex PCR, and the TCRdb table lists in-frame clones only, not all of them. The data contain hundreds of thousands of clones, about 16% of them singletons. The material sequenced was naive CD4+ T cells from blood. Receptor source: a man between 18 and 29 years old in good health.

This clone was seen a few times. The rearrangement uses TRBV19 and TRBJ2-2; D remains unclear. Trimming stripped 5 bases from V and 1 base from J, with 8 bases between. Germline V gene data show CDR1 as LNHDA and CDR2 as SQIVND (reference sequence). The CDR3 is 14 residues long. CDR3 region: CASSPRGNTGELFF. The CDR3, as DNA: TGTGCCAGTAGTCCCCGAGGGAACACCGGGGAGCTGTTTTTT. The full variable domain, in which reference TRBV19 and TRBJ2-2 provide the parts outside the CDR3, is DGGITQSPKYLFRKEGQNVTLSCEQNLNHDAMYWYRQDPGQGLRLIYYSQIVNDFQKGDIAEGYSVSREKKESFPLTVTSAQKNPTAFYLCASSPRGNTGELFFGEGSRLTVL.

This clone appeared a few times. The chain is built from TRBV27 and TRBJ2-1; a weak D match, TRBD1 (6 bases). Trimming pared 4 bases from V and 4 bases from J, leaving 23 bases between. The CDR3 runs 18 residues. Germline CDR1 and CDR2: MNHEY and SMNVEV (reference sequence). The DNA for the CDR3 is TGTGCCAGCAGTTCGCTACCACAGGGATTATTTGGGTACAATGAGCAGTTCTTC. Protein product: CASSSLPQGLFGYNEQFF.

This chain connects TRBV27 to TRBJ1-1; no clear D. This CDR3 is 12 amino acids long. The germline V gene has CDR1 MNHEY and CDR2 SMNVEV (reference sequence). Trimming left V 8 bases short and J 5 bases short, with 12 bases between. The CDR3 is CASLLGFTEAFF. The CDR3 nucleotides read TGTGCCAGCCTTCTGGGTTTTACTGAAGCTTTCTTT.